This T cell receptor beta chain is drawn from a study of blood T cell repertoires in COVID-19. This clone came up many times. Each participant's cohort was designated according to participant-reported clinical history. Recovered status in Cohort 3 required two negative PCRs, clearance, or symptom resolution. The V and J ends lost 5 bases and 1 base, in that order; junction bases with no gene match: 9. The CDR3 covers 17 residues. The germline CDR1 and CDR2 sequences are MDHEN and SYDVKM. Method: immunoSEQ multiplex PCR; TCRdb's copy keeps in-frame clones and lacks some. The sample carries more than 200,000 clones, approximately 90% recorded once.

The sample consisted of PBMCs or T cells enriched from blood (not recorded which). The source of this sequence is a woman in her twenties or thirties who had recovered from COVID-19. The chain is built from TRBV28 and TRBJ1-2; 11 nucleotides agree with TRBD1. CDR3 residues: CASSITGTGGGNYGYTF. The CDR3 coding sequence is TGTGCCAGCAGTATAACCGGGACAGGGGGTGGTAACTATGGCTACACCTTC.